This paragraph covers one T cell receptor beta chain sequence. Its antigen is not known. The source of the PBMCs was less than 12 ml of fresh peripheral blood. The CDR3 extends over 15 amino acids. Unmatched junction bases numbered 9, after V lost 8 bases and J lost 0 bases. Germline V gene sequence: CDR1 SNHLY, CDR2 FYNNEI. The study amplified TCR beta CDR3 regions using RNA transcripts. The library came from an HTBI-primed first-round RT-PCR and a second-round multiplex PCR. Each CDR3 protein gets one entry after TCRdb re-called the multiplex PCR reads with MiXCR. The sample carries 300,000 to 450,000 distinct CDR3 sequences, about a sixth recorded once. This sample was taken from a study of Graves' ophthalmopathy and Graves' hyperthyroidism. Study findings and constraints: Built on 13 signatures, a model told ophthalmopathy apart from stable hyperthyroidism with about 91% sensitivity and around 80% specificity. Blood contained most expanded thyroid clonotypes exceeding 0.001 frequency. Ophthalmopathy progression was predicted with 55% to 71% sensitivity and around 72% specificity.

The rearrangement uses TRBV2 and TRBJ2-5, with 7 bases that match TRBD2. The sequenced sample was peripheral blood. This receptor was identified in an adult woman with stable Graves' hyperthyroidism. The CDR3 protein is CASGEGLRDQETQYF. As DNA, the CDR3 is TGTGCCAGCGGAGAGGGACTACGTGACCAAGAGACCCAGTACTTC.